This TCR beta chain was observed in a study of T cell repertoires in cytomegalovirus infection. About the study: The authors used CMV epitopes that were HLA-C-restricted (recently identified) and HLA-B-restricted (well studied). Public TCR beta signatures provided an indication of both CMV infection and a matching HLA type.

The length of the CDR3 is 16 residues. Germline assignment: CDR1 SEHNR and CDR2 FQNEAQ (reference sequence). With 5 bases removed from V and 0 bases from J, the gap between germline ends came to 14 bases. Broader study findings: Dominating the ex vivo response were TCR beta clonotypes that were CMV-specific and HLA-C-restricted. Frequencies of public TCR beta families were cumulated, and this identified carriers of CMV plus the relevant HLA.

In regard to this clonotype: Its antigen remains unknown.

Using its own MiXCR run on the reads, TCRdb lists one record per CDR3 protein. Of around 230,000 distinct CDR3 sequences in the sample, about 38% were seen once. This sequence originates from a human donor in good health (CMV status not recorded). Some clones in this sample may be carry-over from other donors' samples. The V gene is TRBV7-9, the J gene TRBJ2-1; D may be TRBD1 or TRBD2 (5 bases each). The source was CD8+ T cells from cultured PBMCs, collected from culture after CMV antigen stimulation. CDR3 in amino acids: CASSPPGPNSYNEQFF. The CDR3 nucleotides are TGTGCCAGCAGCCCCCCGGGACCGAACTCCTACAATGAGCAGTTCTTC. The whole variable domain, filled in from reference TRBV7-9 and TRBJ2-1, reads DTGVSQNPRHKITKRGQNVTFRCDPISEHNRLYWYRQTLGQGPEFLTYFQNEAQLEKSRLLSDRFSAERPKGSFSTLEIQRTEQGDSAMYLCASSPPGPNSYNEQFFGPGTRLTVL.